This T cell receptor beta chain was captured in a study of blood T cells in healthy people across ages (dated by TCRdb to about 2015). Notes on the research overall: In model experiments, template switching captured roughly one uniquely barcoded TCR beta cDNA molecule for every two T cells. Using deep sequencing normalized with unique cDNA molecular identifiers, the study measured how TCR beta repertoire diversity changes with age. The donors were divided into four age groups: young (average 16 years), middle-aged (about 40), aged (roughly 60) and long-lived (around 80). Two additional independent replicas of 1 million unique cDNA reads from the same blood draw were analyzed for two donors (one aged 18 to 30 and one aged 80 or older). To avoid experimental bias, donors of different ages were randomly spread across the sequencing lanes. The paper as a whole reports these results and caveats: The percentage of naive T cells measured by flow cytometry correlated strongly with observed TCR beta diversity. Estimates of total diversity based on one million sequenced T cells were considered lower bounds and underestimates. Observed TCR beta diversity per million T cells fell roughly linearly with age, and a significant reduction was already apparent by age roughly 40. Donor CMV infection status was unknown, potentially confounding age-related changes in expanded clonotypes. Compared with the aged group, the long-lived group had more naive CD4+ T cells, fewer expanded clones and increased TCR diversity, suggesting age selection. Conclusive comparison of naive and antigen-experienced compartments was prevented by the profiling of bulk unsorted PBMCs.

With respect to this clonotype: The antigen this receptor binds is unknown. Base-call qualities are not available, and no considerably larger clone is one nucleotide away.

Reading the germline V gene gives CDR1 SGHAT and CDR2 FQNNGV. The junction shows trimming of 4 bases on V and 4 bases on J, plus 12 bases between the germline ends. Inclusive of the bounding cysteine and phenylalanine, the CDR3 is 14 residues long. The DNA shown is the 42-base CDR3, in frame from base 1. Receptor amplification or capture employed 5' RACE. The sequencer listed for this sample is Illumina HiSeq 2500. The second PCR ran for roughly 7 to 12 cycles and used a J-beta primer mix along with a sample-barcoded 5' primer. Each TCR beta cDNA molecule received a unique molecular identifier from a template-switch 5' adaptor carrying 12 random nucleotides. Each sample yielded at least 3 million CDR3-containing paired-end reads. First-strand cDNA was synthesized from all RNA with the Mint cDNA synthesis kit, primed by a TRBC-specific oligonucleotide. All cDNA was treated with uracil-DNA glycosylase and then went through a first 18-cycle PCR with the universal primers M1SS and BC2_uni_R. As for the authors' bioinformatics: For normalization, 1 million high-quality reads, each with a distinct molecular identifier, were randomly selected from each sample. Reads sharing molecular identifiers were discarded rather than binned into consensus sequences. CDR3 identification, clonotype clustering and error correction used MiTCR with a Q25 quality threshold and the strictest error-elimination algorithm. A nonparametric unseen species model with Euler transformation was used to estimate lower-bound total TCR beta diversity. TCRdb trimmed the raw reads at Q25, called clones with MiXCR and kept productive beta chains. Every distinct CDR3 protein forms one entry, paired with its most common genes and DNA. The V and J calls and clone size are TCRdb's, not the authors'. The sample includes around 1,600,000 distinct CDR3 sequences, with about 45% observed a single time. The biggest ten clones account for 4% of the sample.

The donors were under 40 Caucasian individuals from Russia, aged 6 to 90 years, who were systemically healthy. Around 10 milliliters of peripheral blood were collected from each donor into EDTA-treated Vacutainer tubes. Ficoll-Paque density-gradient centrifugation was used to isolate PBMCs, with at least 6.5 million obtained per sample. Total RNA was extracted from PBMCs with Trizol reagent, with at least 6 micrograms obtained per sample. The percentages of naive CD45RAhigh/CD27high T cells were determined by flow cytometry on a PBMC aliquot from every donor. This clonotype originated in a woman younger than 35 in good health. Sequencing input: blood. The chain is made from TRBV11-2 and TRBJ2-3; too little of a D gene remains to name it. The nucleotide sequence is TGTGCCAGCAGCTCGAGGAGTCCCGCAGATACGCAGTATTTT. It codes for CASSSRSPADTQYF.